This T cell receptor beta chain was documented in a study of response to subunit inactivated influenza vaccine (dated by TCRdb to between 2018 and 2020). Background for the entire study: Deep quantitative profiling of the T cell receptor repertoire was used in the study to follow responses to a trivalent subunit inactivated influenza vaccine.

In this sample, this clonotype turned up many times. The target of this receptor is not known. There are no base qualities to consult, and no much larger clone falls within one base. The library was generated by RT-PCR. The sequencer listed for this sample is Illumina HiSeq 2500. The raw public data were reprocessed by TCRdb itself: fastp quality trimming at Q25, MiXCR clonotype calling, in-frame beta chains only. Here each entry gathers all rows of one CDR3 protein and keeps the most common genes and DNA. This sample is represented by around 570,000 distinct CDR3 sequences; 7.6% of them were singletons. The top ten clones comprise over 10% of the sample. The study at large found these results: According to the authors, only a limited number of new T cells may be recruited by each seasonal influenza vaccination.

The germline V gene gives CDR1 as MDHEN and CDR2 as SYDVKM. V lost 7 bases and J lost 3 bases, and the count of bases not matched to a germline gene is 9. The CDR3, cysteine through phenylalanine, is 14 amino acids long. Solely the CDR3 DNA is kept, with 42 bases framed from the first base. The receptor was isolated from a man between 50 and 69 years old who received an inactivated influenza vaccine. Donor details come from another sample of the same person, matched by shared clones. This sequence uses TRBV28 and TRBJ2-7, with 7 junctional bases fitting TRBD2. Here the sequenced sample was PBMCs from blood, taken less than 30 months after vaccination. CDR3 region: CASTPGGRVYEQYF. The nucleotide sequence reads TGTGCCAGCACCCCGGGGGGTCGGGTCTACGAGCAGTACTTC.